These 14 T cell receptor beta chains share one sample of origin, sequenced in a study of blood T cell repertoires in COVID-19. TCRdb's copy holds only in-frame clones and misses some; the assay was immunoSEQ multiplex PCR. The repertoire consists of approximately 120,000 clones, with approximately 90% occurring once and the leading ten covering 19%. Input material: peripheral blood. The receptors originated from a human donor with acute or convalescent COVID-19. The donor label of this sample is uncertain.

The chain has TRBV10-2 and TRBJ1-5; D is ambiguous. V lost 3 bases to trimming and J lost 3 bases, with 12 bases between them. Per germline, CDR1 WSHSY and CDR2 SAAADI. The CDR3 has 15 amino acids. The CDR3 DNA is TGCGCCAGCAGTGATGTGGGCCGTTACAATCAGCCCCAGCATTTT. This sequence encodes CASSDVGRYNQPQHF.

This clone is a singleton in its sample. CDR3 protein: CASSTPTGTAMHNSPLHF. The CDR3 nucleotides read TGTGCCAGCAGCACTCCGACCGGGACAGCAATGCATAATTCACCCCTCCACTTT. V usage is TRBV21-1 and J usage is TRBJ1-6; the D segment call TRBD1 is taken from the table without a DNA check. TRBV21-1 is tagged as a pseudogene. The CDR3 loop spans 18 amino acids.

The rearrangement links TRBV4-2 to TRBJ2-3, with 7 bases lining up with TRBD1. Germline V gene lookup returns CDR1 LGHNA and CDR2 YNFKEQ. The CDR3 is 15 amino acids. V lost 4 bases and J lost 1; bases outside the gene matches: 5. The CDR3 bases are TGTGCCAGCAGCCTAGAAGACAGGGGCACAGATACGCAGTATTTT. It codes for CASSLEDRGTDTQYF.

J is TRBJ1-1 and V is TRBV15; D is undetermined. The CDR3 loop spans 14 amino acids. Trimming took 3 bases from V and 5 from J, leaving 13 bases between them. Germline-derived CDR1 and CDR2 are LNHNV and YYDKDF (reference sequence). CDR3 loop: CATSREGRRTEAFF. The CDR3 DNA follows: TGTGCCACCAGCAGGGAGGGAAGGAGAACTGAAGCTTTCTTT.

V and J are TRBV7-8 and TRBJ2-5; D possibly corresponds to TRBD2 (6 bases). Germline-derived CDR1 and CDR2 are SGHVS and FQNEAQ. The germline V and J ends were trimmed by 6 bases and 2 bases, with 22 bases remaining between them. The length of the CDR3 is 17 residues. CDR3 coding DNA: TGTGCCAGCAGGGGAGGAGGGGCGATCCACGAACAAGAGACCCAGTACTTC. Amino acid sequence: CASRGGGAIHEQETQYF.

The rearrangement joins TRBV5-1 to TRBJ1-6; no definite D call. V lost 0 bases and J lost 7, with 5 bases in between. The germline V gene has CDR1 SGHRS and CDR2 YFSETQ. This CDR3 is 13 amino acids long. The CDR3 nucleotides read TGCGCCAGCAGCTTGGACAGAAATTCACCCCTCCACTTT. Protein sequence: CASSLDRNSPLHF.

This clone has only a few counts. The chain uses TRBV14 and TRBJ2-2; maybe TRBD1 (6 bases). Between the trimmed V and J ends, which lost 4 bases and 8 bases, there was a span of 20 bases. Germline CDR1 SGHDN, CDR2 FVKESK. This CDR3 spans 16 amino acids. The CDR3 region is CASSPYPIQGLGELFF. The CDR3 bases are TGTGCCAGCAGCCCTTATCCAATCCAGGGGCTGGGGGAGCTGTTTTTT.

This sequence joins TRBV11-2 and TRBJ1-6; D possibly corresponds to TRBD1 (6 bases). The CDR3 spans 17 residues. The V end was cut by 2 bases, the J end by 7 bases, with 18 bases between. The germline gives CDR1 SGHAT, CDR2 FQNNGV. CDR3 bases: TGTGCCAGCAGCTTAAAGCCACACCCAGGGGAGAATTCACCCCTCCACTTT. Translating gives CASSLKPHPGENSPLHF.

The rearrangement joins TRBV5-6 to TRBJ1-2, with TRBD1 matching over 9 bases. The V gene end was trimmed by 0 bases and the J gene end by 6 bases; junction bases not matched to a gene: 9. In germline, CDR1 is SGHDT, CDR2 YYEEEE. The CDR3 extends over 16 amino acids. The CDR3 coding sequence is TGTGCCAGCAGCTTGGAAGTTTACAGGGGGCGGGATGGCTACACCTTC. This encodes CASSLEVYRGRDGYTF. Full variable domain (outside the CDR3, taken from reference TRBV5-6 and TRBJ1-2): DAGVTQSPTHLIKTRGQQVTLRCSPKSGHDTVSWYQQALGQGPQFIFQYYEEEERQRGNFPDRFSGHQFPNYSSELNVNALLLGDSALYLCASSLEVYRGRDGYTFGSGTRLTVV.

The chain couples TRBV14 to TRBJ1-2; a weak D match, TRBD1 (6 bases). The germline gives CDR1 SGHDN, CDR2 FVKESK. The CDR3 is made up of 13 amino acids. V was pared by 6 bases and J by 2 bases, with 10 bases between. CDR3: CASSRDTNYGYTF. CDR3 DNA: TGTGCCAGCAGTCGGGACACCAACTATGGCTACACCTTC. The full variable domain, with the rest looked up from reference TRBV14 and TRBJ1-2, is EAGVTQFPSHSVIEKGQTVTLRCDPISGHDNLYWYRRVMGKEIKFLLHFVKESKQDESGMPNNRFLAERTGGTYSTLKVQPAELEDSGVYFCASSRDTNYGYTFGSGTRLTVV.

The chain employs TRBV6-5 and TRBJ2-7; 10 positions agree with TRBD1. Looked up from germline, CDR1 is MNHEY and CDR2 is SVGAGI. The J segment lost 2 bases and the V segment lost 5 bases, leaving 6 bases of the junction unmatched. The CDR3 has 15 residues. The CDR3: CASSPPGQGTYEQYF. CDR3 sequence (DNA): TGTGCCAGCAGTCCCCCGGGACAGGGGACCTACGAGCAGTACTTC.

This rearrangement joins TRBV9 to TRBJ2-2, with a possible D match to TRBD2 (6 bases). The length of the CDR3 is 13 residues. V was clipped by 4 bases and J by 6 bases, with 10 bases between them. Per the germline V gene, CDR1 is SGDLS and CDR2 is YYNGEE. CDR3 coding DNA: TGTGCCAGCAGCTTCCGACTAGCCGGGGAGCTGTTTTTT. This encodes CASSFRLAGELFF.

CDR3 sequence reads: CAWSAQGASIYGYTF. DNA of the CDR3: TGTGCCTGGAGCGCCCAGGGGGCGTCTATCTATGGCTACACCTTC. This chain uses TRBV30 with TRBJ1-2, with 8 bases lining up with TRBD1. This CDR3 comprises 15 residues. CDR1 and CDR2 from the germline V gene are GTSNPN and SVGIG (reference sequence). Unmatched junction bases numbered 10, after V lost 3 bases and J lost 4 bases.

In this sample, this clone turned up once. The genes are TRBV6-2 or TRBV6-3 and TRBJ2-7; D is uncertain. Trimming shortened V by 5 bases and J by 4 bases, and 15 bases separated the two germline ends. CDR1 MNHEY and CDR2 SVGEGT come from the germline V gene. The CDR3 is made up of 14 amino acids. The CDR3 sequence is CASSLPQILYEQYF. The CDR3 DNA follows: TGTGCCAGCAGTCTCCCGCAGATTCTGTACGAGCAGTACTTC.